A selection of T cell receptor beta chains follows, all from one sample in a study of T cells after yellow fever vaccination. TCRdb recomputed calls from the 5' RACE reads with MiXCR, one row per CDR3 protein. The data show a few hundred thousand distinct CDR3 sequences, 2.5% to 3.5% seen once. The sample consisted of CD4+ T cells sorted from PBMCs, taken 10 days after the yellow fever booster vaccination. These receptors were obtained from a man aged 18 to 30 who received the YFV17D yellow fever vaccine. Each CDR3 is given with its conserved first and last residue. Each record gives: CDR3 protein, CDR3 DNA, D gene, clone size, V gene, J gene. D genes are given only for firm matches. The size entry is marked missing in some rows and otherwise reads once, few, many or a size class.

CDR3 protein: CASGEPATDTQYF
CDR3 DNA: TGCGCCAGCGGGGAGCCGGCCACAGATACGCAGTATTTT
D gene: .
clone size: many
V gene: TRBV5-1
J gene: TRBJ2-3

CDR3 protein: CAKRTGRTYNEQFF
CDR3 DNA: TGTGCCAAACGGACAGGACGGACCTACAATGAGCAGTTCTTC
D gene: TRBD1
clone size: few
V gene: TRBV6-5
J gene: TRBJ2-1

CDR3 protein: CATEVGPLGDTQYF
CDR3 DNA: TGTGCCACCGAAGTTGGACCCCTGGGCGATACGCAGTATTTT
D gene: .
clone size: many
V gene: TRBV2
J gene: TRBJ2-3

CDR3 protein: CASSLSGEETQYF
CDR3 DNA: TGCGCCAGCAGCTTGTCAGGGGAAGAGACCCAGTACTTC
D gene: .
clone size: many
V gene: TRBV5-1
J gene: TRBJ2-5

CDR3 protein: CASSQVNLVTFETQYF
CDR3 DNA: TGCGCCAGCAGCCAAGTCAACCTAGTTACTTTTGAGACCCAGTACTTC
D gene: .
clone size: many
V gene: TRBV4-1
J gene: TRBJ2-5

CDR3 protein: CASSVGASGGARETQYF
CDR3 DNA: TGTGCCAGCAGCGTAGGAGCGAGCGGGGGGGCCAGGGAGACCCAGTACTTC
D gene: TRBD2
clone size: few
V gene: TRBV9
J gene: TRBJ2-5

CDR3 protein: CSGMPGGGWDEQFF
CDR3 DNA: TGCAGTGGAATGCCTGGCGGGGGGTGGGATGAGCAGTTCTTC
D gene: TRBD2
clone size: .
V gene: TRBV20-1
J gene: TRBJ2-1

CDR3 protein: CASSFIGETQYF
CDR3 DNA: TGCGCCAGCAGCTTTATCGGGGAGACCCAGTACTTC
D gene: .
clone size: many
V gene: TRBV5-1
J gene: TRBJ2-5

CDR3 protein: CASTSAGRGSNIQYF
CDR3 DNA: TGTGCCAGCACGTCCGCCGGGAGGGGGAGTAACATTCAGTACTTC
D gene: TRBD2
clone size: .
V gene: TRBV6-2/TRBV6-3
J gene: TRBJ2-4

CDR3 protein: CASRDGPSYEQYF
CDR3 DNA: TGTGCCAGCAGGGATGGGCCTTCCTACGAGCAGTACTTC
D gene: .
clone size: few
V gene: TRBV2
J gene: TRBJ2-7

CDR3 protein: CSASSISQYF
CDR3 DNA: TGCAGTGCTAGTTCAATTTCCCAGTACTTC
D gene: .
clone size: .
V gene: TRBV20-1
J gene: TRBJ2-5

CDR3 protein: CASSPQSGLNNEQFF
CDR3 DNA: TGTGCCAGCAGCCCACAATCGGGACTTAACAATGAGCAGTTCTTC
D gene: .
clone size: many
V gene: TRBV7-3
J gene: TRBJ2-1

CDR3 protein: CASSPHLVAGNTIYF
CDR3 DNA: TGTGCCAGCAGCCCCCACTTGGTAGCTGGAAACACCATATATTTT
D gene: .
clone size: many
V gene: TRBV7-2
J gene: TRBJ1-3

CDR3 protein: CASSLGPLSTQYF
CDR3 DNA: TGTGCCAGCAGCTTAGGGCCTCTGTCTACGCAGTATTTT
D gene: .
clone size: few
V gene: TRBV7-6
J gene: TRBJ2-3

CDR3 protein: CSVGRSRETQYF
CDR3 DNA: TGCAGTGTTGGGCGGAGCCGAGAGACCCAGTACTTC
D gene: .
clone size: .
V gene: TRBV20-1
J gene: TRBJ2-5

CDR3 protein: CASSEATTASSGANVLTF
CDR3 DNA: TGCGCCAGCAGCGAAGCAACCACTGCTAGCTCTGGGGCCAACGTCCTGACTTTC
D gene: .
clone size: .
V gene: TRBV4-1
J gene: TRBJ2-6

CDR3 protein: CASRAEYYNSPLHF
CDR3 DNA: TGTGCCAGCAGGGCGGAGTACTATAATTCACCCCTCCACTTT
D gene: .
clone size: few
V gene: TRBV27
J gene: TRBJ1-6

CDR3 protein: CASSLTGWPYNEQFF
CDR3 DNA: TGCGCCAGCAGCTTAACAGGGTGGCCCTACAATGAGCAGTTCTTC
D gene: .
clone size: .
V gene: TRBV5-1
J gene: TRBJ2-1

CDR3 protein: CATSDSPGGNTEAFF
CDR3 DNA: TGTGCCACCAGTGATTCCCCAGGGGGGAACACTGAAGCTTTCTTT
D gene: TRBD1
clone size: few
V gene: TRBV24-1
J gene: TRBJ1-1

CDR3 protein: CATSDVALDSHRGTQYF
CDR3 DNA: TGTGCCACCAGTGATGTCGCGCTGGACAGCCATCGCGGGACCCAGTACTTC
D gene: .
clone size: few
V gene: TRBV24-1
J gene: TRBJ2-5

CDR3 protein: CSASKGTGGNYGYTF
CDR3 DNA: TGCAGTGCTAGTAAAGGGACAGGGGGTAACTATGGCTACACCTTC
D gene: TRBD1
clone size: .
V gene: TRBV20-1
J gene: TRBJ1-2

CDR3 protein: CASSYSWERNTEAFF
CDR3 DNA: TGTGCCAGCAGTTACTCGTGGGAAAGGAACACTGAAGCTTTCTTT
D gene: .
clone size: .
V gene: TRBV6-5
J gene: TRBJ1-1

CDR3 protein: CASGGGPSKVHEQFF
CDR3 DNA: TGTGCCAGCGGAGGAGGGCCGAGCAAGGTCCATGAGCAGTTCTTC
D gene: .
clone size: few
V gene: TRBV4-2
J gene: TRBJ2-1

CDR3 protein: CASSFNRGRDEKLFF
CDR3 DNA: TGTGCCAGCAGCTTCAACAGGGGGCGCGATGAAAAACTGTTTTTT
D gene: TRBD1
clone size: few
V gene: TRBV7-2
J gene: TRBJ1-4

CDR3 protein: CASSLTSSEDTQYF
CDR3 DNA: TGTGCCAGCAGCCTTACTAGCTCCGAAGATACGCAGTATTTT
D gene: .
clone size: many
V gene: TRBV3-1
J gene: TRBJ2-3

CDR3 protein: CASSLRSNYGYTF
CDR3 DNA: TGTGCCAGCAGCTTACGTTCTAACTATGGCTACACCTTC
D gene: .
clone size: many
V gene: TRBV12-3/TRBV12-4
J gene: TRBJ1-2

CDR3 protein: CASSSTAITDTQYF
CDR3 DNA: TGCGCCAGCAGCAGCACTGCAATCACAGATACGCAGTATTTT
D gene: .
clone size: few
V gene: TRBV5-1
J gene: TRBJ2-3

CDR3 protein: CASSQNFGFTGELFF
CDR3 DNA: TGCGCCAGCAGCCAAAATTTTGGCTTCACCGGGGAGCTGTTTTTT
D gene: .
clone size: many
V gene: TRBV4-3
J gene: TRBJ2-2

CDR3 protein: CASSSPGTTYNEQFF
CDR3 DNA: TGCGCCAGCAGCTCCCCCGGGACTACTTACAATGAGCAGTTCTTC
D gene: TRBD2
clone size: .
V gene: TRBV5-1
J gene: TRBJ2-1

CDR3 protein: CASSSAGMQETQYF
CDR3 DNA: TGTGCCAGCTCATCGGCAGGGATGCAAGAGACCCAGTACTTC
D gene: .
clone size: .
V gene: TRBV18
J gene: TRBJ2-5

CDR3 protein: CASSPQDRGGYTF
CDR3 DNA: TGCGCCAGCAGCCCGCAGGACCGGGGTGGCTACACCTTC
D gene: .
clone size: .
V gene: TRBV5-1
J gene: TRBJ1-2

CDR3 protein: CAIESGGPHTDTQYF
CDR3 DNA: TGTGCCATCGAAAGCGGGGGGCCCCACACAGATACGCAGTATTTT
D gene: TRBD2
clone size: few
V gene: TRBV10-3
J gene: TRBJ2-3

CDR3 protein: CASSPTGTVRETQYF
CDR3 DNA: TGCGCCAGCAGCCCCACCGGAACAGTGCGAGAGACCCAGTACTTC
D gene: .
clone size: few
V gene: TRBV4-3
J gene: TRBJ2-5

CDR3 protein: CASSYNTLNTEAFF
CDR3 DNA: TGTGCCAGCAGTTATAACACCTTGAACACTGAAGCTTTCTTT
D gene: .
clone size: many
V gene: TRBV6-5
J gene: TRBJ1-1

CDR3 protein: CASSRQGAQVSPLHF
CDR3 DNA: TGTGCCAGCAGTCGACAGGGGGCGCAAGTATCACCCCTCCACTTT
D gene: TRBD1
clone size: many
V gene: TRBV6-5
J gene: TRBJ1-6

CDR3 protein: CASSLIGWTSNQPQHF
CDR3 DNA: TGTGCCAGCAGCTTAATCGGATGGACTAGCAATCAGCCCCAGCATTTT
D gene: .
clone size: few
V gene: TRBV7-2
J gene: TRBJ1-5

CDR3 protein: CASSQGTAWSPLHF
CDR3 DNA: TGTGCCAGCAGCCAAGGGACGGCCTGGTCACCCCTCCACTTT
D gene: .
clone size: .
V gene: TRBV3-1
J gene: TRBJ1-6

CDR3 protein: CASSIGRYNEQFF
CDR3 DNA: TGTGCCAGCAGCATTGGGAGGTACAATGAGCAGTTCTTC
D gene: .
clone size: many
V gene: TRBV7-8
J gene: TRBJ2-1

CDR3 protein: CASSYSPGHYNSPLHF
CDR3 DNA: TGTGCCAGCAGTTACTCGCCGGGACATTATAATTCACCCCTCCACTTT
D gene: .
clone size: few
V gene: TRBV6-5
J gene: TRBJ1-6

CDR3 protein: CASSSEGVLAIRDGYTF
CDR3 DNA: TGTGCCAGCTCAAGCGAGGGGGTTCTGGCTATTCGGGATGGCTACACCTTC
D gene: .
clone size: many
V gene: TRBV18
J gene: TRBJ1-2

CDR3 protein: CASSQYGLRAPTGELFF
CDR3 DNA: TGTGCCAGCAGCCAATACGGCCTCAGAGCACCGACCGGGGAGCTGTTTTTT
D gene: .
clone size: many
V gene: TRBV14
J gene: TRBJ2-2

CDR3 protein: CASSQGQGASNEQFF
CDR3 DNA: TGCGCCAGCAGCCAAGGACAGGGAGCATCCAATGAGCAGTTCTTC
D gene: TRBD1
clone size: .
V gene: TRBV4-1
J gene: TRBJ2-1

CDR3 protein: CASSLGFVPYEQYF
CDR3 DNA: TGTGCCAGCAGTTTGGGGTTCGTCCCCTACGAGCAGTACTTC
D gene: .
clone size: many
V gene: TRBV28
J gene: TRBJ2-7

CDR3 protein: CASRSTGGENEQFF
CDR3 DNA: TGTGCCAGCAGATCCACAGGGGGCGAGAATGAGCAGTTCTTC
D gene: TRBD1
clone size: .
V gene: TRBV6-6
J gene: TRBJ2-1

CDR3 protein: CASTMSETEAFF
CDR3 DNA: TGTGCCAGCACCATGTCCGAAACTGAAGCTTTCTTT
D gene: .
clone size: many
V gene: TRBV5-5
J gene: TRBJ1-1

CDR3 protein: CASSFTTSSTDTQYF
CDR3 DNA: TGTGCCAGCAGTTTTACAACTAGTAGCACAGATACGCAGTATTTT
D gene: .
clone size: .
V gene: TRBV12-3/TRBV12-4
J gene: TRBJ2-3

CDR3 protein: CASRPDRASYNEQFF
CDR3 DNA: TGTGCCAGCAGACCGGACAGGGCCTCCTACAATGAGCAGTTCTTC
D gene: TRBD1
clone size: .
V gene: TRBV5-4
J gene: TRBJ2-1

CDR3 protein: CSAREVARANEQFF
CDR3 DNA: TGCAGTGCTAGGGAAGTGGCCCGGGCCAATGAGCAGTTCTTC
D gene: .
clone size: few
V gene: TRBV20-1
J gene: TRBJ2-1